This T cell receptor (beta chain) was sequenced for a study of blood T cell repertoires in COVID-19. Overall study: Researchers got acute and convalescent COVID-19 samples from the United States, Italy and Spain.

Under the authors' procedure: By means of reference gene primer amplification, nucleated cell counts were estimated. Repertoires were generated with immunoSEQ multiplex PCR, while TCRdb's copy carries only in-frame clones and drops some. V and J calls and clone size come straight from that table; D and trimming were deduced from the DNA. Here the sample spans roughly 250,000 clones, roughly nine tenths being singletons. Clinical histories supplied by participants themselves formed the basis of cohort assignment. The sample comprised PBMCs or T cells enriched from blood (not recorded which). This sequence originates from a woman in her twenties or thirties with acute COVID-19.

The CDR3 DNA is TGCAGCGTTGCAGATAACGAGCAGTACTTC. Amino acids: CSVADNEQYF. The chain is built from TRBV29-1 and TRBJ2-7; D call uncertain. V lost 4 bases, J lost 5 bases, and 6 bases lay in between. The CDR3 length is 10 residues. Germline CDR1 is SQVTM and CDR2 is ANQGSEA.